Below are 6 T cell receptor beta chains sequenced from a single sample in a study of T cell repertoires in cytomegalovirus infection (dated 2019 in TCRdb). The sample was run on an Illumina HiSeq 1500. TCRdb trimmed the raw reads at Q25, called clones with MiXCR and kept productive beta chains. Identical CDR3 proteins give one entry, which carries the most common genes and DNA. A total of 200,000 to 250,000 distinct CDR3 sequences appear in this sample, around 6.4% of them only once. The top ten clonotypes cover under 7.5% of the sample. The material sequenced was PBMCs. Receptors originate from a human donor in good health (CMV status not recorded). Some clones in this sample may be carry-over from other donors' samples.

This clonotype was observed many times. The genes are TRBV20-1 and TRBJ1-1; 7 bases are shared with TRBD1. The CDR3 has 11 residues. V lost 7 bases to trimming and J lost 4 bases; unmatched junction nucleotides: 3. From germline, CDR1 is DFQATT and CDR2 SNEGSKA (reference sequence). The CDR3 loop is CSGTGPTEAFF. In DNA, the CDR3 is TGCAGTGGGACAGGCCCCACTGAAGCTTTCTTT.

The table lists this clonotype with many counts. The CDR3 sequence: CSVGDSLSGNTIYF. Written as DNA, the CDR3 is TGCAGCGTTGGAGACAGTCTCTCTGGAAACACCATATATTTT. This chain joins TRBV29-1 and TRBJ1-3; tentative D call: TRBD1 (5 bases). In germline, CDR1 is SQVTM, CDR2 ANQGSEA. V gave up 4 bases and J gave up 0 bases, with 10 bases separating them. This CDR3 spans 14 amino acids.

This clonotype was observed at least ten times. CDR3 in amino acids: CASSVGGPQETQYF. Here the CDR3 DNA reads TGTGCCAGCAGCGTAGGGGGCCCCCAAGAGACCCAGTACTTC. The V and J genes are TRBV9 and TRBJ2-5; weak D call: TRBD1 (5 bases). The length of the CDR3 is 14 residues. From germline, CDR1 is SGDLS and CDR2 YYNGEE. V dropped 0 bases and J dropped 1 base, with 7 bases sitting between them.

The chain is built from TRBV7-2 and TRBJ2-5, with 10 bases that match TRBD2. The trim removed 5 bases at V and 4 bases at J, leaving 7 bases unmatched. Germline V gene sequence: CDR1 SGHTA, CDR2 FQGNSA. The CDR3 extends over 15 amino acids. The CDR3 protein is CASSVSGLARETQYF. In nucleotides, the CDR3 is TGTGCCAGCAGCGTATCGGGACTAGCGCGAGAGACCCAGTACTTC. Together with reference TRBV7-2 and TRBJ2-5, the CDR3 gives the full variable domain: GAGVSQSPSNKVTEKGKDVELRCDPISGHTALYWYRQSLGQGLEFLIYFQGNSAPDKSGLPSDRFSAERTGGSVSTLTIQRTQQEDSAVYLCASSVSGLARETQYFGPGTRLLVL.

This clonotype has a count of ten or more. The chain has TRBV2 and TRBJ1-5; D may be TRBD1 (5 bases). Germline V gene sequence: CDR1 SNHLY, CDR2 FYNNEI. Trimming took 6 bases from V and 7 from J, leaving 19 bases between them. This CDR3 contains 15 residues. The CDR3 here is CASSVGPWSGQPQHF. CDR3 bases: TGTGCCAGCAGCGTGGGACCTTGGTCAGGGCAGCCCCAGCATTTT.

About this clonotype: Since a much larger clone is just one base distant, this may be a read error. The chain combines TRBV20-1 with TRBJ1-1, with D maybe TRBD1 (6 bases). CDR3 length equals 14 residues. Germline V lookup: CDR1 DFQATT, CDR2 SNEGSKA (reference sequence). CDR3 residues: CGARGGSVNTEAFF. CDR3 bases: TGCGGTGCCCGAGGGGGTTCGGTGAACACTGAAGCTTTCTTT.